These 16 T cell receptor beta chains share one sample of origin, sequenced in a study of blood T cell repertoires in COVID-19. Profiled with immunoSEQ multiplex PCR; TCRdb holds only in-frame clones, not every one. The sample consists of roughly 250,000 clones, 85% to 90% of them appearing once. The specimen sequenced was peripheral blood. The receptors derive from a woman between 35 and 50 years old with acute or convalescent COVID-19.

This chain connects TRBV6-4 to TRBJ2-3, with 10 bases aligning to TRBD2. V shed 0 bases and J 0 bases; nucleotides not matched to a gene: 15. CDR3 size: 21 residues. Germline V gene lookup returns CDR1 MRHNA and CDR2 SNTAGT. CDR3: CASSDSHRLAGAFPSTDTQYF. In nucleotides, the CDR3 is TGTGCCAGCAGTGACTCCCATAGGCTAGCGGGGGCCTTTCCTAGCACAGATACGCAGTATTTT.

This clone was recorded a few times. The V gene is TRBV6-5, the J gene TRBJ2-2, with a weak D call TRBD2 (6 bases). Germline lookup yields CDR1 MNHEY and CDR2 SVGAGI. The CDR3 runs to 15 residues. Trimming removed 7 bases from V and 0 bases from J, with 12 bases in between. DNA of the CDR3: TGTGCCAGCATCGCGGGGCCGGCGAACACCGGGGAGCTGTTTTTT. Amino acids: CASIAGPANTGELFF.

The chain combines TRBV9 with TRBJ1-1; TRBD1 agrees at 8 bases. After removal of 6 bases from V and 7 bases from J, the junction contained 11 bases not matched to a gene. The CDR3 spans 14 residues. From germline, CDR1 is SGDLS and CDR2 YYNGEE. In DNA form, the CDR3 reads TGTGCCAGCACCCCAGGGCAGGGGGCGGGTGAAGCTTTCTTT. It codes for CASTPGQGAGEAFF.

This chain joins TRBV19 and TRBJ2-3; D may be TRBD2 (5 bases). Germline assignment: CDR1 LNHDA and CDR2 SQIVND (reference sequence). This CDR3 has 13 amino acids. V lost 4 bases and J lost 7, with 12 bases in between. CDR3 DNA sequence: TGTGCCAGTAGTACACTAGGAGCGTATACGCAGTATTTT. Translating it yields CASSTLGAYTQYF.

The chain uses TRBV24-1 and TRBJ2-6; 8 bases line up with TRBD1. The CDR3 extends over 16 amino acids. CDR1 and CDR2 (germline): KGHDR, SFDVKD. J was trimmed by 2 bases and V by 9 bases; bases with no gene match: 8. CDR3 bases: TGTGCCACCCCCGGACAGGGAATCACTGGGGCCAACGTCCTGACTTTC. Translating it yields CATPGQGITGANVLTF.

This sequence joins TRBV11-2 and TRBJ1-2; D not certain. In germline, CDR1 is SGHAT, CDR2 FQNNGV. The V end lost 3 bases, the J end lost 8 bases, and 28 bases lay between the germline ends. The CDR3 is 18 residues long. The CDR3 DNA reads TGTGCCAGCAGCTTTCGAACAGATGATTTCGGGGTCCGGGGAGGCTACACCTTC. It encodes CASSFRTDDFGVRGGYTF.

The chain couples TRBV2 to TRBJ1-2; the match to TRBD1 covers 9 bases. The trim removed 6 bases at V and 6 bases at J, leaving 8 bases unmatched. CDR3 length equals 14 residues. CDR1 and CDR2 (germline): SNHLY, FYNNEI. The CDR3 DNA reads TGTGCCAGCAGATTATCGGACAGGGGCCATGGCTACACCTTC. As protein: CASRLSDRGHGYTF.

The chain has TRBV18 and TRBJ1-1; D is perhaps TRBD1 (5 bases). There are 13 residues in the CDR3. With 5 bases removed from V and 0 bases from J, the gap between germline ends came to 7 bases. Germline loops: CDR1 KGHSH, CDR2 LQKENI. CDR3 loop: CASSGALNTEAFF. The CDR3 region has the DNA TGTGCCAGCTCAGGGGCCTTGAACACTGAAGCTTTCTTT.

This rearrangement joins TRBV12-3 or TRBV12-4 to TRBJ2-2, with D possibly being TRBD2 (6 bases). The CDR3 runs to 12 residues. Between the trimmed V and J ends, which lost 10 bases and 3 bases, there was a span of 9 bases. DNA for the CDR3: TGTGCCATCGGGGGTGACACCGGGGAGCTGTTTTTT. It codes for CAIGGDTGELFF.

The chain links TRBV28 to TRBJ1-2, with 9 bases matching TRBD1. This CDR3 has 13 amino acids. Trimming at V came to 7 bases and at J to 8 bases, leaving 8 bases not matched to a gene. From germline, CDR1 is MDHEN and CDR2 SYDVKM. The CDR3 region is CASTDGTGRGYTF. In DNA, the CDR3 is TGTGCCAGCACTGACGGGACAGGGCGAGGCTACACCTTC.

This sequence joins TRBV24-1 and TRBJ2-1, with 8 bases lining up with TRBD2. CDR1 and CDR2 (germline): KGHDR, SFDVKD. The CDR3 is 12 residues long. Unmatched junction bases numbered 9, after V lost 9 bases and J lost 12 bases. The CDR3 DNA sequence: TGTGCCACCTCGGTAATAGCGGGGAGGCAGTTCTTC. It encodes CATSVIAGRQFF.

The genes are TRBV19 and TRBJ1-4, with a possible D match to TRBD1 (5 bases). V was clipped by 6 bases and J by 6 bases, with 20 bases between them. In germline, CDR1 is LNHDA, CDR2 SQIVND (reference sequence). The CDR3 is made up of 16 amino acids. The CDR3 region is CASSLILVGLDEKLFF. The CDR3 coding sequence is TGTGCCAGTAGCCTAATTCTGGTGGGACTAGATGAAAAACTGTTTTTT.

This sequence joins TRBV19 and TRBJ1-2; D not resolved. The germline V gene has CDR1 LNHDA and CDR2 SQIVND (reference sequence). This CDR3 region has 14 residues. V was trimmed by 1 base and J by 4 bases, leaving 10 bases between them. The CDR3 sequence: CASSIVRGGYGYTF. The DNA for the CDR3 is TGTGCCAGTAGTATAGTGCGGGGTGGCTATGGCTACACCTTC.

The chain carries TRBV30 and TRBJ1-6; TRBD1 matches 9 bases. V trimming: 3 bases; J trimming: 7 bases; junction bases outside the gene matches: 1. Germline assignment: CDR1 GTSNPN and CDR2 SVGIG (reference sequence). The CDR3 is made up of 13 amino acids. The CDR3 DNA sequence: TGTGCCTGGAGCGGGACAGGGAATTCACCCCTCCACTTT. This translates into CAWSGTGNSPLHF. Filled out from reference TRBV30 and TRBJ1-6, the complete variable domain reads SQTIHQWPATLVQPVGSPLSLECTVEGTSNPNLYWYRQAAGRGLQLLFYSVGIGQISSEVPQNLSASRPQDRQFILSSKKLLLSDSGFYLCAWSGTGNSPLHFGNGTRLTVT.

The chain links TRBV5-5 to TRBJ1-2; 7 bases are a match to TRBD1. Per germline, CDR1 SGHKS and CDR2 YYEKEE (reference sequence). J lost 9 bases, V lost 4 bases, and 6 bases had no gene match. The CDR3 has 12 residues. The DNA of the CDR3 is TGTGCCAGCAGCCTAGACAGGGCCAGCTACACCTTC. As protein: CASSLDRASYTF.

This clone showed up just once. This sequence joins TRBV3-1 (or the pseudogene TRBV3-2) and TRBJ2-2; 11 nucleotides align to TRBD2. CDR1 LGHDT and CDR2 YNNKEL come from the germline V gene (reference sequence). V shed 4 bases, J shed 6 bases, and the junction held 4 bases outside the gene matches. The CDR3 covers 15 residues. CDR3 in DNA: TGTGCCAGCAGCCCGGGGACTAGCGGATCCGGGGAGCTGTTTTTT. It is translated as CASSPGTSGSGELFF.